These T cell receptor beta chains were read from a single sample in a study of cytomegalovirus exposure and HLA in healthy donors. TCRdb's table, derived via immunoSEQ multiplex PCR, lists solely in-frame clones and lacks some. The sample lists around 150,000 clones, about 89% seen once, with around 3.4% in the top ten. Sequencing was carried out using PBMCs. The receptors were sampled from a woman younger than 30 in good health and CMV-seropositive. CDR3s include the opening cysteine and the closing phenylalanine or tryptophan. The D gene is left open where the match is weak. Not all rows give a size; the values are once, few, many and, for expanded clones, a class.

TRBJ2-3 TRBV2 TRBD1 NA CASRATGAGDTQYF TGTGCCAGCAGGGCGACAGGGGCTGGGGATACGCAGTATTTT
TRBJ2-7 TRBV2 NA few CASSVHPYEQYF TGTGCCAGCAGTGTACACCCCTACGAGCAGTACTTC
TRBJ2-1 TRBV27 TRBD1 NA CASSWDRAGDEQFF TGTGCCAGCAGTTGGGACAGGGCGGGAGATGAGCAGTTCTTC
TRBJ1-1 TRBV30 NA NA CAWRDSAEAFF TGTGCCTGGAGGGACAGTGCTGAAGCTTTCTTT
TRBJ2-7 TRBV4-1 TRBD2 NA CASSPEAGGSYEQYF TGCGCCAGCAGCCCGGAAGCGGGAGGCTCCTACGAGCAGTACTTC
TRBJ2-7 TRBV6-1 NA NA CASSEASTRSYEQYF TGTGCCAGCAGCGAAGCTAGCACCCGCTCCTACGAGCAGTACTTC
TRBJ1-1 TRBV19 TRBD1 NA CASSPHRTGNTEAFF TGTGCCAGTAGTCCCCACCGGACAGGCAACACTGAAGCTTTCTTT
TRBJ2-1 TRBV19 NA NA CASSISVNEQFF TGTGCCAGTAGTATTTCTGTCAATGAGCAGTTCTTC
TRBJ1-5 TRBV2 TRBD1 NA CASSKTGRNQPQHF TGTGCCAGCAGCAAGACAGGGCGCAATCAGCCCCAGCATTTT
TRBJ2-3 TRBV6-1 NA NA CASSAPNSQDTQYF TGTGCCAGCAGTGCTCCCAACTCGCAAGATACGCAGTATTTT
TRBJ2-7 TRBV6-1 NA NA CASRANRASSYEQYF TGTGCCAGCAGAGCGAACAGGGCGAGCTCCTACGAGCAGTACTTC
TRBJ1-2 TRBV7-6 TRBD1 NA CASSLGQGLGYTF TGTGCCAGCAGCTTAGGACAGGGTCTTGGCTACACCTTC
TRBJ1-1 TRBV10-1 NA NA CASSATGGTEAFF TGCGCCAGCAGTGCTACCGGGGGCACTGAAGCTTTCTTT
TRBJ2-2 TRBV7-9 NA NA CASSPPVAGNTGELFF TGTGCCAGCAGCCCTCCCGTGGCAGGGAACACCGGGGAGCTGTTTTTT
TRBJ2-1 TRBV5-1 TRBD2 NA CASSPGLAGPSWSRNEQFF TGCGCCAGCAGCCCCGGACTAGCGGGACCTTCCTGGTCCCGCAATGAGCAGTTCTTC
TRBJ1-4 TRBV9 TRBD1 few CASSSGDRGEKLFF TGTGCCAGCAGCTCAGGAGACAGGGGCGAAAAACTGTTTTTT
TRBJ2-2 TRBV5-4 TRBD1 NA CASSRITPGTGGTGELFF TGTGCCAGCAGCCGAATTACTCCCGGGACAGGGGGCACCGGGGAGCTGTTTTTT
TRBJ2-2 TRBV11-3 NA NA CASSWDINTGELFF TGTGCCAGCAGCTGGGACATCAACACCGGGGAGCTGTTTTTT
TRBJ2-7 TRBV4-3 TRBD2 once CASSQAPARASGDEQYF TGCGCCAGCAGCCAAGCGCCGGCCCGGGCTAGCGGGGACGAGCAGTACTTC
TRBJ1-2 TRBV6-1 NA NA CASSEVGRGYGYTF TGTGCCAGCAGTGAAGTTGGCAGGGGCTATGGCTACACCTTC
TRBJ2-7 TRBV14 NA NA CASSHWGLNHEQYF TGTGCCAGCAGCCATTGGGGGCTTAACCACGAGCAGTACTTC
TRBJ2-7 TRBV4-2 TRBD2 NA CASSQLAAGDYYEQYF TGTGCCAGCAGCCAATTAGCAGCGGGAGATTACTACGAGCAGTACTTC